These 8 T cell receptor beta chains were all obtained from the same sample, sequenced in a study of control samples from healthy donors and cancer patients. The repertoire was sequenced with immunoSEQ multiplex PCR; TCRdb's copy has only in-frame clones and lacks some. The sample contains approximately 160,000 clones, roughly 95% of which appear only once. Sequencing used blood. These receptors were obtained from an older woman in good health.

The chain links TRBV5-1 to TRBJ1-6, with D tentatively TRBD1 (5 bases). This CDR3 comprises 15 residues. The germline V gene encodes CDR1 SGHRS and CDR2 YFSETQ. Trimming shortened V by 3 bases and J by 6 bases, and 13 bases separated the two germline ends. Here the CDR3 DNA reads TGCGCCAGCAGCTCACAGGAGGCTCCTAATTCACCCCTCCACTTT. Residues: CASSSQEAPNSPLHF.

The gene calls are TRBV2 and TRBJ2-2; 9 bases line up with TRBD2. J gave up 4 bases and V 6 bases, and 6 bases lay outside the gene matches. This CDR3 comprises 15 residues. The germline CDR1 and CDR2 sequences are SNHLY and FYNNEI. The CDR3 is CASRGAGGGTGELFF. Here the CDR3 DNA reads TGTGCCAGCAGGGGAGCGGGGGGTGGCACCGGGGAGCTGTTTTTT.

V gene TRBV7-2 combines with J gene TRBJ1-5, with D possibly being TRBD1 (5 bases). Trimming shortened V by 1 base and J by 6 bases, and 13 bases separated the two germline ends. The CDR3 contains 15 residues. Per the germline V gene, CDR1 is SGHTA and CDR2 is FQGNSA. CDR3 coding DNA: TGTGCCAGCAGCTTAGTTGAGGGGCCAGGTCAGCCCCAGCATTTT. It codes for CASSLVEGPGQPQHF.

V usage is TRBV10-3 and J usage is TRBJ2-7; a weak D match, TRBD2 (6 bases). The CDR3 is 13 amino acids. Trimming left V 3 bases short and J 3 bases short, with 9 bases between. Germline lookup yields CDR1 ENHRY and CDR2 SYGVKD. In DNA form, the CDR3 reads TGTGCCATCAGTGAAAGGGGAGGCTACGAGCAGTACTTC. Its translation: CAISERGGYEQYF.

The rearrangement joins TRBV3-1 (or the pseudogene TRBV3-2) to TRBJ2-3, with TRBD2 identical over 14 bases. Germline V gene lookup returns CDR1 LGHDT and CDR2 YNNKEL (reference sequence). The CDR3 has 16 amino acids. The V gene end was trimmed by 5 bases and the J gene end by 1 base; junction bases not matched to a gene: 2. CDR3 sequence: CASSSGLAGGTDTQYF. The CDR3 DNA sequence: TGTGCCAGCAGCTCGGGACTAGCGGGGGGCACAGATACGCAGTATTTT.

The CDR3 bases are TGTGCCAGCAGCCCGCTTATGACAGGGACGAACACTGAAGCTTTCTTT. This gives the protein CASSPLMTGTNTEAFF. This chain links TRBV3-1 (or the pseudogene TRBV3-2) with TRBJ1-1; 7 bases map to TRBD1. Germline V gives CDR1 LGHDT, CDR2 YNNKEL (reference sequence). The ends lost 4 bases at V and 1 base at J; junction bases unmatched: 9. There are 16 residues in the CDR3.

This chain connects TRBV7-9 to TRBJ2-2, with D tentatively TRBD1 (9 bases). Germline CDR1 SEHNR, CDR2 FQNEAQ (reference sequence). CDR3 length equals 17 residues. The V end was cut by 2 bases, the J end by 4 bases, with 17 bases between. CDR3: CASSLSSGTGLTGELFF. CDR3 sequence (DNA): TGTGCCAGCAGCTTAAGTAGCGGGACAGGGCTCACCGGGGAGCTGTTTTTT.

Details on this clone: Other nucleotide sequences from this sample produce the same CDR3. The chain uses TRBV5-1 and TRBJ1-1; D gene ambiguous. The V end was cut by 1 base, the J end by 0 bases, with 4 bases between. This CDR3 has 13 amino acids. Germline V gene lookup returns CDR1 SGHRS and CDR2 YFSETQ. CDR3 nucleotides: TGCGCCAGCAGCTTGATGATGAACACTGAAGCTTTCTTT. Residues: CASSLMMNTEAFF.